The clone carrying this TCR beta chain came up once. This sample is drawn from a study of T-cell memory formation after mild COVID-19. V was pared by 2 bases and J by 6 bases, with 2 bases of the junction left unmatched. The CDR3 is 14 residues long. Germline V lookup: CDR1 MNHEY, CDR2 SMNVEV (reference sequence). Via MiXCR, TCRdb re-called the 5' RACE reads, giving one row per CDR3 protein. The table includes about 410,000 distinct CDR3 sequences, 20% to 25% detected once. Sequences were obtained from PBMCs or a T cell subset sorted from them (not recorded which). The sequence was obtained from an adult woman who had mild COVID-19 (a few samples of this study predate the infection). Cell type and time point are not known. The chain combines TRBV27 with TRBJ1-5, with 9 bases that match TRBD1. CDR3 bases: TGTGCCAGCAGTTTAGACAGGGGGATTCAGCCCCAGCATTTT. Residues: CASSLDRGIQPQHF.